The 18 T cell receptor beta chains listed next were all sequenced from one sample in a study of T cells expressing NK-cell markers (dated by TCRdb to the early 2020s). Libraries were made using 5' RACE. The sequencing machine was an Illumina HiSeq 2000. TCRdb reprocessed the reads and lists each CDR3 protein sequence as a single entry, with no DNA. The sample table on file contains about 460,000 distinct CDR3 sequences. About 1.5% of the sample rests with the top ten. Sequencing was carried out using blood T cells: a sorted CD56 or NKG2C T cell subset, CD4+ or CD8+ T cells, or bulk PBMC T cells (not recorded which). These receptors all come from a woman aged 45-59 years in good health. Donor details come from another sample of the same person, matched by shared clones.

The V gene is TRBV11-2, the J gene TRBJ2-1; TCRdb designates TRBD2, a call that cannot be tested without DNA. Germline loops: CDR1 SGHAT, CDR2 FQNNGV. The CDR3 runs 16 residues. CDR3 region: CASSFEGLAGENEQFF.

Here the CDR3 reads CASSYGPETQYF. J is TRBJ2-5 and V is TRBV6-6; with no DNA, the TCRdb D assignment of TRBD2 cannot be verified. This CDR3 has 12 amino acids. CDR1 is MNHNY and CDR2 is SVGAGI in the germline V gene (reference sequence).

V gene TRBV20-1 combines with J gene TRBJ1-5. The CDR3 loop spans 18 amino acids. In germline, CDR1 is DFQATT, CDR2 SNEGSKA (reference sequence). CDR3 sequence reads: CSARDYRQAQRSNQPQHF.

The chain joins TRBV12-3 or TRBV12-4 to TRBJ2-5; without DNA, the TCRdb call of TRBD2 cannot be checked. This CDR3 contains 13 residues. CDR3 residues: CASSATSGATQYF.

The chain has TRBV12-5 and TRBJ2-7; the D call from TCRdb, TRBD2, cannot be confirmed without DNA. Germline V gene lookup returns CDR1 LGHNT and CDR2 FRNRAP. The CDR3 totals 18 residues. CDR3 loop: CASGLKLAGDSGEYEQYF.

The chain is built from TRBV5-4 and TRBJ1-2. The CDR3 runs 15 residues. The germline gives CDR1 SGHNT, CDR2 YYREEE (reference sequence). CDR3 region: CASSLDRALRGGYTF.

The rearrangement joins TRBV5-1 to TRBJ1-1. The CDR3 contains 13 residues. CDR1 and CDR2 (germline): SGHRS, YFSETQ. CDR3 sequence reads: CASRWQENTEAFF.

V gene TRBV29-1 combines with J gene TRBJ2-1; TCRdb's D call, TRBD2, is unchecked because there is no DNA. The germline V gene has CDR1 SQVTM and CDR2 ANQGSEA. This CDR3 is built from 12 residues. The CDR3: CSVEEPRGFGFF.

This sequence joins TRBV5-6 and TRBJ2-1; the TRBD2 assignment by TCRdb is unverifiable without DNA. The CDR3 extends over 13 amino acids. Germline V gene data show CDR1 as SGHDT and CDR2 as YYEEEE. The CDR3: CASSLRGPNEQFF.

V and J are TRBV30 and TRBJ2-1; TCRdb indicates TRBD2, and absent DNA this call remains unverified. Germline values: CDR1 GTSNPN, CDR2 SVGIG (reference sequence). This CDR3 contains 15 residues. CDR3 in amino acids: CAWANLAGGEDEQFF.

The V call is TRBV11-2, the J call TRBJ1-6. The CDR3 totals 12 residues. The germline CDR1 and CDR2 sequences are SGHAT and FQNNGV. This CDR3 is CASSPSNSPLHF.

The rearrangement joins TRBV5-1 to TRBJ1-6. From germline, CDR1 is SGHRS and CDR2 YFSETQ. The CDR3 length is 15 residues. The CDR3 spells CASSSRTDHNSPLHF.

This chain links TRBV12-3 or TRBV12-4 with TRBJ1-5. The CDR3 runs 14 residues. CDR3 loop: CASRGPDSNQPQHF.

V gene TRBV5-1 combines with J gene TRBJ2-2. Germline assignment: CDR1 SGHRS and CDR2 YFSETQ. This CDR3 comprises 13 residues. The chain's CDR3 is CASSSQPPGELFF.

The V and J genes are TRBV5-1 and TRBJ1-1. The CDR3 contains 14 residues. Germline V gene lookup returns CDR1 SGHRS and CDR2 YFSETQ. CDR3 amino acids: CASSFGKSNTEAFF.

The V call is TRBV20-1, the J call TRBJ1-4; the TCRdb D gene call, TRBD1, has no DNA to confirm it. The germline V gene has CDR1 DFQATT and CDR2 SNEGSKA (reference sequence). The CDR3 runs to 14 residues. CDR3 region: CSAYVGGAGEKLFF.

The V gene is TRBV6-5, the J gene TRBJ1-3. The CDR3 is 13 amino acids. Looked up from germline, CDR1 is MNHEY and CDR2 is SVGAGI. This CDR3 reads CASSYDRGNTIYF.

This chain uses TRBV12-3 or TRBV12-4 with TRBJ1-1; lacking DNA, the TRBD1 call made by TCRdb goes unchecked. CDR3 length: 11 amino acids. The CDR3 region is CASSNGGGAFF.